This T cell receptor beta chain comes out of a study of CD8+CD57+ T cells in acquired aplastic anemia. For the study at large: An average of 3.2 ug of DNA was obtained from sorted CD4+ and CD8+ cells.

This CDR3 has 14 residues. Germline lookup yields CDR1 SGHTA and CDR2 FQGNSA. With 6 bases clipped from V and 2 bases from J, the junction kept 5 bases outside the gene matches. Using genomic DNA as the template, TCR beta VDJ and CDR3 profiling was carried out. TCRdb re-analysed the reads in MiXCR, keeping a single row per CDR3 protein. Here the sample spans about 420,000 distinct CDR3 sequences, 55% to 70% being singletons. As to this clonotype: The antigen is not known.

Overall study findings and caveats: Shared by patients and controls, almost 30 CD8+ CDR3s were abundant in patients.

The source material was sorted CD4+, CD8+, or CD8+CD57+ T cells (not recorded which) from PBMCs. V is TRBV7-2 and J is TRBJ2-5; TRBD1 agrees at 8 bases. The receptor's source is a human donor in good health, serving as a control. CDR3 bases: TGTGCCAGCAGAAAGGACAGGGTGCAAGAGACCCAGTACTTC. Translated: CASRKDRVQETQYF.